The entry below describes one TCR beta chain. Its matching antigen is unknown. Antigen-specific CD4+ T cells expanded by the ViraFEST assay with viral peptide pools were then sequenced. When around 10 days of culture had elapsed, CD4+ T cells were isolated. Each vaccine recipient was nucleocapsid antibody negative and had no prior SARS-CoV-2 infection. Cultures used about 2 million PBMC per well, 7.5 to 10 IU/ml IL-2 and about 10 ug/ml peptides. Cultures had half their medium replaced with IL-2 medium on days 3 and 7. The data stem from a study of vaccination effects on CD4 cells after COVID-19. Study-level findings and limits: Healthy vaccine recipients' vaccine-induced clones were almost all SARS-CoV-2 mono-reactive. Whether induced by infection or by vaccine, clones showed marked clonal contraction late after vaccination.

Germline lookup yields CDR1 SGHAT and CDR2 FQNNGV. V lost 7 bases, J lost 2 bases, and 8 bases lay in between. CDR3 length: 12 amino acids. The method was immunoSEQ multiplex PCR; TCRdb's version includes in-frame clones alone and lacks a portion of them. The data hold 65,000 to 90,000 clones, with under 85% observed a single time. The chain is built from TRBV11-2 and TRBJ1-1; D is unclear. This clonotype was obtained from a human donor who received a COVID-19 vaccine. Sequenced material: CD4+ T cells from PBMCs cultured with HCoV-NL63 spike peptides, taken before COVID-19 vaccination. The chain's CDR3 is CASNESNTEAFF. The CDR3 DNA follows: TGTGCCAGCAACGAAAGCAACACTGAAGCTTTCTTT. The variable domain in full, with the rest retrieved from reference TRBV11-2 and TRBJ1-1, is EAGVAQSPRYKIIEKRQSVAFWCNPISGHATLYWYQQILGQGPKLLIQFQNNGVVDDSQLPKDRFSAERLKGVDSTLKIQPAKLEDSAVYLCASNESNTEAFFGQGTRLTVV.